This is a list of T cell receptor beta chains from one sample in a study of cytomegalovirus exposure and HLA in healthy donors. Sequenced by immunoSEQ multiplex PCR; TCRdb stores in-frame clones only, minus some. The data show more than 100,000 clones, roughly 90% seen once. What was sequenced was PBMCs. The source is a woman under 30 in good health and CMV-seropositive. Each CDR3 is given with its conserved first and last residue. Fields, in order: J gene, D gene, V gene, clone size, CDR3 DNA, CDR3 protein. D genes are given only for firm matches. The listing skips clone size in some rows; elsewhere it reads once, few, many or a size class.

j_gene: TRBJ1-1
d_gene: .
v_gene: TRBV30
abundance: .
CDR3nt: TGTGCCTGGAGGGGAAAGATAGCGTATGAAGCTTTCTTT
CDR3aa: CAWRGKIAYEAFF

j_gene: TRBJ2-3
d_gene: TRBD2
v_gene: TRBV6-5
abundance: .
CDR3nt: TGTGCCAGCATGTTAGCGGGGGGCCTCGATACGCAGTATTTT
CDR3aa: CASMLAGGLDTQYF

j_gene: TRBJ1-1
d_gene: .
v_gene: TRBV7-9
abundance: .
CDR3nt: TGTGCCAGCAGCTTCGATCGACGGGGGGTCCCTGAAGCTTTCTTT
CDR3aa: CASSFDRRGVPEAFF

j_gene: TRBJ2-7
d_gene: TRBD2
v_gene: TRBV11-2
abundance: .
CDR3nt: TGTGCCAGCAGCTCGCTGGGAGGGAATCCCTCCTACGAGCAGTACTTC
CDR3aa: CASSSLGGNPSYEQYF

j_gene: TRBJ2-3
d_gene: .
v_gene: TRBV5-1
abundance: .
CDR3nt: TGCGCCAGCAGCTTGGCCCATAACAGGGCTGATACGCAGTATTTT
CDR3aa: CASSLAHNRADTQYF

j_gene: TRBJ2-3
d_gene: TRBD2
v_gene: TRBV6-1
abundance: once
CDR3nt: TGTGCCAGCAGGGCGGGAGCGGGTACAGATACGCAGTATTTT
CDR3aa: CASRAGAGTDTQYF

j_gene: TRBJ1-4
d_gene: .
v_gene: TRBV27
abundance: .
CDR3nt: TGTGCCAGCAGTTTATCGGGGACATTCCATGAAAAACTGTTTTTT
CDR3aa: CASSLSGTFHEKLFF

j_gene: TRBJ1-1
d_gene: .
v_gene: TRBV30
abundance: .
CDR3nt: TGTGCCTGGAGTGTACTACCCCGGAACACTGAAGCTTTCTTT
CDR3aa: CAWSVLPRNTEAFF

j_gene: TRBJ1-2
d_gene: TRBD1
v_gene: TRBV6-5
abundance: few
CDR3nt: TGTGCCAGCAGTACTCGGGACAGGAACTATGGCTACACCTTC
CDR3aa: CASSTRDRNYGYTF

j_gene: TRBJ1-1
d_gene: .
v_gene: TRBV4-1
abundance: few
CDR3nt: TGCGCCAGCAGCCAAAAGGAGGGGTTGACTGAAGCTTTCTTT
CDR3aa: CASSQKEGLTEAFF

j_gene: TRBJ2-2
d_gene: TRBD2
v_gene: TRBV28
abundance: .
CDR3nt: TGTGCCAGCAGTGTGGGCAGGGGGCAATTTAAGGCTAGCGGGAGTAAGGCCGGGGAGCTGTTTTTT
CDR3aa: CASSVGRGQFKASGSKAGELFF

j_gene: TRBJ1-1
d_gene: .
v_gene: TRBV30
abundance: .
CDR3nt: TGTGCCTGGAGGGAGGGGGAAGCTTTCTTT
CDR3aa: CAWREGEAFF

j_gene: TRBJ2-7
d_gene: .
v_gene: TRBV9
abundance: .
CDR3nt: TGTGCCAGCAGCGCCACCCCAGAGGGTCTCTACGAGCAGTACTTC
CDR3aa: CASSATPEGLYEQYF

j_gene: TRBJ1-3
d_gene: .
v_gene: TRBV5-1
abundance: .
CDR3nt: TGCGCCAGCAGCTACCTAGAGGGGGCTGGAAACACCATATATTTT
CDR3aa: CASSYLEGAGNTIYF

j_gene: TRBJ2-7
d_gene: TRBD2
v_gene: TRBV19
abundance: once
CDR3nt: TGTGCCAGTAGTATCTGTTTTGGGTCTGACGGACTAGTATGCGAGCAGTACTTC
CDR3aa: CASSICFGSDGLVCEQYF

j_gene: TRBJ1-3
d_gene: .
v_gene: TRBV4-2
abundance: .
CDR3nt: TGTGCCAGCAGCCAAGATGGCGGGGGAAACACCATATATTTT
CDR3aa: CASSQDGGGNTIYF

j_gene: TRBJ2-2
d_gene: TRBD1
v_gene: TRBV28
abundance: few
CDR3nt: TGTGCCAGCAGACGATCGGGACAGGGTACCGGGGAGCTGTTTTTT
CDR3aa: CASRRSGQGTGELFF

j_gene: TRBJ1-6
d_gene: .
v_gene: TRBV20-1
abundance: few
CDR3nt: TGCAGTGCATCAAACGGGCCCCTCCACTTT
CDR3aa: CSASNGPLHF

j_gene: TRBJ1-5
d_gene: .
v_gene: TRBV25-1
abundance: .
CDR3nt: TGTGCCAGCAGTCCAGGTAGCAATCAGCCCCAGCATTTT
CDR3aa: CASSPGSNQPQHF

j_gene: TRBJ2-4
d_gene: TRBD2
v_gene: TRBV7-2
abundance: few
CDR3nt: TGTGCCAGCTCCCGGGGGAGGGATCGCATTCAGTACTTC
CDR3aa: CASSRGRDRIQYF

j_gene: TRBJ2-7
d_gene: .
v_gene: TRBV11-3
abundance: once
CDR3nt: TGTGCCAGCAGCTTAGAGCGGGCCTCCTACGAGCAGTACTTC
CDR3aa: CASSLERASYEQYF

j_gene: TRBJ2-3
d_gene: .
v_gene: TRBV2
abundance: .
CDR3nt: TGTGCCAGCAGTCTTCAGGGGTCCCGCACAGATACGCAGTATTTT
CDR3aa: CASSLQGSRTDTQYF

j_gene: TRBJ1-3
d_gene: .
v_gene: TRBV5-4
abundance: .
CDR3nt: TGTGCCAGCAGCGACTTAGACGAACCTGGAAACACCATATATTTT
CDR3aa: CASSDLDEPGNTIYF

j_gene: TRBJ2-2
d_gene: .
v_gene: TRBV6-1
abundance: once
CDR3nt: TGTGCCAGCATGGCGGCCGCCAAGAACACCGGGGAGCTGTTTTTT
CDR3aa: CASMAAAKNTGELFF

j_gene: TRBJ1-2
d_gene: .
v_gene: TRBV7-2
abundance: .
CDR3nt: TGTGCCAGCAGCTTAGTAGAGGGTGCGTCGAAGGGCTACACCTTC
CDR3aa: CASSLVEGASKGYTF

j_gene: TRBJ1-2
d_gene: TRBD1
v_gene: TRBV30
abundance: .
CDR3nt: TGTGCCTGGAGTGTGTTTAAGGGGGCGGATGGCTACACCTTC
CDR3aa: CAWSVFKGADGYTF

j_gene: TRBJ1-6
d_gene: .
v_gene: TRBV11-2
abundance: .
CDR3nt: TGTGCCAGCAGCGGAGACTGGGGGCACGTCAATAATTCACCCCTCCACTTT
CDR3aa: CASSGDWGHVNNSPLHF

j_gene: TRBJ1-1
d_gene: TRBD1
v_gene: TRBV29-1
abundance: few
CDR3nt: TGCAGCGTTCTACGACAGGGGAGGAACACTGAAGCTTTCTTT
CDR3aa: CSVLRQGRNTEAFF

j_gene: TRBJ1-2
d_gene: TRBD1
v_gene: TRBV14
abundance: few
CDR3nt: TGTGCCAGCAGCCAATTCTTGACAGGGACGGGGGGCTACACCTTC
CDR3aa: CASSQFLTGTGGYTF

j_gene: TRBJ1-4
d_gene: .
v_gene: TRBV18
abundance: .
CDR3nt: TGTGCCAGCTCACCACTTCCGGGACACTCGGAAAAACTGTTTTTT
CDR3aa: CASSPLPGHSEKLFF

j_gene: TRBJ1-4
d_gene: .
v_gene: TRBV5-1
abundance: .
CDR3nt: TGCGCCAGCAGCGTTTCCGCCGTACAGTCAACTAATGAAAAACTGTTTTTT
CDR3aa: CASSVSAVQSTNEKLFF

j_gene: TRBJ2-3
d_gene: TRBD2
v_gene: TRBV19
abundance: .
CDR3nt: TGTGCCAGTAGTGACGGACTAGCGGGGTACCGTATCACAGATACGCAGTATTTT
CDR3aa: CASSDGLAGYRITDTQYF

j_gene: TRBJ1-3
d_gene: .
v_gene: TRBV9
abundance: .
CDR3nt: TGTGCCAGCAGCGGAAGACTCGGAAACACCATATATTTT
CDR3aa: CASSGRLGNTIYF

j_gene: TRBJ1-4
d_gene: .
v_gene: TRBV2
abundance: once
CDR3nt: TGTGCCGGACTAGATTGGTCAACTAATGAAAAACTGTTTTTT
CDR3aa: CAGLDWSTNEKLFF

j_gene: TRBJ1-2
d_gene: .
v_gene: TRBV30
abundance: .
CDR3nt: TGTGCCTGGAGTCCGGGATTAGGCTATGGCTACACCTTC
CDR3aa: CAWSPGLGYGYTF

j_gene: TRBJ1-1
d_gene: .
v_gene: TRBV9
abundance: .
CDR3nt: TGTGCCAGCAGCAGAAGCAGGGTAATCATGAACACTGAAGCTTTCTTT
CDR3aa: CASSRSRVIMNTEAFF